The clone carrying this TCR beta chain is hyperexpanded in the sample. This entry is derived from a study of hypomethylating agent response in myelodysplastic syndrome. The protocol was immunoSEQ multiplex PCR, while the TCRdb copy is restricted to in-frame clones and leaves out a portion. Among 1,200 or so clones listed, approximately 80% were seen once. The starting material was bone marrow, obtained before or after starting hypomethylating agent treatment for myelodysplastic syndrome (not recorded which). The receptor's source is a human donor with myelodysplastic syndrome.

In DNA form, the CDR3 reads TGTGCCACCGACACGGGACAGAAGAACACTGAAGCTTTCTTT. Protein product: CATDTGQKNTEAFF. The rearrangement joins TRBV15 to TRBJ1-1; 7 bases align to TRBD1. This CDR3 has 14 amino acids. The V and J ends lost 8 bases and 1 base, in that order; junction bases with no gene match: 7. CDR1 is LNHNV, CDR2 YYDKDF, per germline (reference sequence). Variable domain in full (rest from reference TRBV15 and TRBJ1-1): DAMVIQNPRYQVTQFGKPVTLSCSQTLNHNVMYWYQQKSSQAPKLLFHYYDKDFNNEADTPDNFQSRRPNTSFCFLDIRSPGLGDTAMYLCATDTGQKNTEAFFGQGTRLTVV.